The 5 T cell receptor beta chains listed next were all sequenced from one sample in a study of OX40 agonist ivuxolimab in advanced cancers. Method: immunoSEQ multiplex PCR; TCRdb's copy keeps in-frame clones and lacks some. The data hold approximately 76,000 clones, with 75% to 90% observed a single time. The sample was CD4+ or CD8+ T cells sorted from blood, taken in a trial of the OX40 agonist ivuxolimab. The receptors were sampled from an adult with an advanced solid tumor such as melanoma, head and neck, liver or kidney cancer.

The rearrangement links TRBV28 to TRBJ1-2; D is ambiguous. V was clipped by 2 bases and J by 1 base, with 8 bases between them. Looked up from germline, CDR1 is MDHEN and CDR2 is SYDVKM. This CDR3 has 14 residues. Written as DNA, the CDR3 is TGTGCCAGCAGTTTAACCAGCCTTAACTATGGCTACACCTTC. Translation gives CASSLTSLNYGYTF.

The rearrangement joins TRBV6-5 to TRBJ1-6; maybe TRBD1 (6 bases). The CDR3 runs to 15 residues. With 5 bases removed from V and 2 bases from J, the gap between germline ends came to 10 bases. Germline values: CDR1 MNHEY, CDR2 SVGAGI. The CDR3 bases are TGTGCCAGCAGTCCCGAGGGGGCCTATAATTCACCCCTCCACTTT. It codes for CASSPEGAYNSPLHF.

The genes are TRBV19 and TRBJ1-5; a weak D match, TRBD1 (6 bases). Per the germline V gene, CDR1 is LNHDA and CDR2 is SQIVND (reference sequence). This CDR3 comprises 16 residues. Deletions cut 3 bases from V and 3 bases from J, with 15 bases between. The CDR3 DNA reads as TGTGCCAGTAGTATTTCCAAGGACAGAAACAATCAGCCCCAGCATTTT. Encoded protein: CASSISKDRNNQPQHF.

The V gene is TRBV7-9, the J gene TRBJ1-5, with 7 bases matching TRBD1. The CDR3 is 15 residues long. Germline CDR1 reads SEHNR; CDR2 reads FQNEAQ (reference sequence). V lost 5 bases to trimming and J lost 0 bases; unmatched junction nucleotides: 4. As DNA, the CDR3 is TGTGCCAGCAGCCAGGACAGGTTTAGCAATCAGCCCCAGCATTTT. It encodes CASSQDRFSNQPQHF.

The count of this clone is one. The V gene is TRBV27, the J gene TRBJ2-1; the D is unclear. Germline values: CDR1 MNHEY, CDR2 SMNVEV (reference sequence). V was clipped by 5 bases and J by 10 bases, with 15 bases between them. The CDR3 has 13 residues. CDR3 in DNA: TGTGCCAGCAGTCCCTATCTGTTCAGCGAGCAGTTCTTC. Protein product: CASSPYLFSEQFF.